This T cell receptor (beta chain) was sequenced during a study of T cell responses to AZD1222 COVID-19 vaccine. Libraries were prepared by immunoSEQ multiplex PCR; TCRdb keeps only in-frame clonotypes and omits some of them. This table has about 190,000 clones, over 70% appearing once. Regarding this clone: Its antigen is unidentified. An end of the junction does not agree with germline; a read error may underlie this.

Study-level points and caveats: Baseline serostatus was positive in only a handful of AZD1222 recipients.

CDR1 LNHNV and CDR2 YYDKDF come from the germline V gene (reference sequence). The CDR3 consists of 19 residues. The sequence came from an adult in good health. This specimen was peripheral blood, taken on day 0 of MenACWY control vaccination. The rearrangement links TRBV15 to TRBJ2-3, with D possibly being TRBD2 (6 bases). The CDR3: CATSREGRRMTRVTYTQYF. CDR3 sequence (DNA): TGTGCCACCAGCAGAGAAGGGCGACGGATGACTAGGGTCACATATACGCAGTATTTT.